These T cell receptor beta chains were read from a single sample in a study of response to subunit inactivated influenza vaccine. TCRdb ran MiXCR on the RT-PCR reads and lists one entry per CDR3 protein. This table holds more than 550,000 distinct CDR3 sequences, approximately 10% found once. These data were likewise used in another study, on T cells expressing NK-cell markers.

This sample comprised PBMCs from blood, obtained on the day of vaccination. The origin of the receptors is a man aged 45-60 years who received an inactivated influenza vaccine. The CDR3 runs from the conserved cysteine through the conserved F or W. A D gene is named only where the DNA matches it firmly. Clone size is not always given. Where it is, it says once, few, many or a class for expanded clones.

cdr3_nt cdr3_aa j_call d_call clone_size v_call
TGCAGTGCACGGGCGGGAGGAGCGACAGATACGCAGTATTTT CSARAGGATDTQYF TRBJ2-3 TRBD2 few TRBV20-1
TGTGCCAGCAGTTACTCGCCTCCGGTCGCGGGGAGCACAGATACGCAGTATTTT CASSYSPPVAGSTDTQYF TRBJ2-3 NA many TRBV6-5
TGTGCCAGCAGCAGAGACTCGTCAGAGACCCAGTACTTC CASSRDSSETQYF TRBJ2-5 NA NA TRBV12-3/TRBV12-4
TGCAGCGTTGAAGATGGGACTAGCGGGAGCGGTGAGCAGTTCTTC CSVEDGTSGSGEQFF TRBJ2-1 TRBD2 many TRBV29-1
TGTGCCAGACCCCGTCGGGAGGTCGGCGCAGATACGCAGTATTTT CARPRREVGADTQYF TRBJ2-3 TRBD2 many TRBV9
TGTGCCAGCAGTGACCCGTGGGGGGGCGAAACTGAAGCTTTCTTT CASSDPWGGETEAFF TRBJ1-1 NA few TRBV6-1
TGTGCCAGCAGCCCGGACAGTTGGCCTTCTGAAGCTTTCTTT CASSPDSWPSEAFF TRBJ1-1 NA few TRBV6-1
TGTGCCAGCAGTGAAGGACTAGCGGGTGTTGAGCAGTTCTTC CASSEGLAGVEQFF TRBJ2-1 TRBD2 NA TRBV2
TGTGCCAGCAGCCAATTTCAGGCGAACACCGGGGAGCTGTTTTTT CASSQFQANTGELFF TRBJ2-2 NA few TRBV3-1
TGCAGTGCCCCGAGACAGGGCTCTCGCAATGAGCAGTTCTTC CSAPRQGSRNEQFF TRBJ2-1 TRBD1 many TRBV20-1
TGTGCCTGGGGTCTAGCCAAAAACATTCAGTACTTC CAWGLAKNIQYF TRBJ2-4 NA few TRBV30
TGTGCCAGCAGATACAGGGTTAATCAGCCCCAGCATTTT CASRYRVNQPQHF TRBJ1-5 NA few TRBV6-2/TRBV6-3
TGCGCCAGCAGCTTCATCGGAGGGGGCACTGAAGCTTTCTTT CASSFIGGGTEAFF TRBJ1-1 NA many TRBV5-1
TGTGCCAGCAGTCTCCAGACAGGGGCCGATCAGCCCCAGCATTTT CASSLQTGADQPQHF TRBJ1-5 TRBD1 many TRBV28
TGTGCCAGCAGCTTAGGTGGTTCGGGACTAGCGGTGAGTGAGCAGTTCTTC CASSLGGSGLAVSEQFF TRBJ2-1 TRBD2 NA TRBV11-2
TGTGCCAGCAGTTACTCGGTTGGGGTCAGAGAGACCCAGTACTTC CASSYSVGVRETQYF TRBJ2-5 NA NA TRBV6-2/TRBV6-3
TGTGCCAGCAGTGAAAGTGGGGGCACTGAAGCTTTCTTT CASSESGGTEAFF TRBJ1-1 NA NA TRBV2
TGTGCCAGCAGTGAATCCCCTGCTTCACCCCTCCACTTT CASSESPASPLHF TRBJ1-6 NA NA TRBV25-1
TGTGCCAGCAGTTCCCGGAGAGGTCCCTACGAGCAGTACTTC CASSSRRGPYEQYF TRBJ2-7 NA NA TRBV27
TGTGCCAGCAGTAGACGAACTAGCGGGAGGGCCATATATACGCAGTATTTT CASSRRTSGRAIYTQYF TRBJ2-3 TRBD2 NA TRBV27
TGTGCCAGCAGCTTAAATCGGGAATACGAGCAGTACTTC CASSLNREYEQYF TRBJ2-7 NA NA TRBV7-8
TGTGCCAGCAGTGGCAGGCCGGACCAAGAGACCCAGTACTTC CASSGRPDQETQYF TRBJ2-5 NA few TRBV2
TGCAGCGTTGTCGGCCAAAACTATGGCTACACCTTC CSVVGQNYGYTF TRBJ1-2 NA many TRBV29-1
TGTGCCAGCACCATCCTGGGACAGGAAGGTCATGAGCAGTTCTTC CASTILGQEGHEQFF TRBJ2-1 TRBD1 few TRBV27
TGTGCCAGCAGTTACTCTAGGGCGCTCGAGCGGGGCTACGAGCAGTACTTC CASSYSRALERGYEQYF TRBJ2-7 TRBD2 NA TRBV6-5